The entry below gives a single T cell receptor beta chain sequence along with its context. The sample comes from a study of monozygotic twins with inflammatory bowel disease. The length of the CDR3 is 14 residues. The germline gives CDR1 SGHNT, CDR2 YYREEE (reference sequence). TCRdb reprocessed the 5' RACE reads, keeping one entry per CDR3 protein, no DNA. The sample includes some 170,000 distinct CDR3 sequences. The V call is TRBV5-4, the J call TRBJ2-2. This TCR came from a human donor with ulcerative colitis or Crohn's disease, or a healthy co-twin of an affected twin (not recorded which). Sequencing was carried out using blood. The CDR3 protein is CASSLELASGELFF.